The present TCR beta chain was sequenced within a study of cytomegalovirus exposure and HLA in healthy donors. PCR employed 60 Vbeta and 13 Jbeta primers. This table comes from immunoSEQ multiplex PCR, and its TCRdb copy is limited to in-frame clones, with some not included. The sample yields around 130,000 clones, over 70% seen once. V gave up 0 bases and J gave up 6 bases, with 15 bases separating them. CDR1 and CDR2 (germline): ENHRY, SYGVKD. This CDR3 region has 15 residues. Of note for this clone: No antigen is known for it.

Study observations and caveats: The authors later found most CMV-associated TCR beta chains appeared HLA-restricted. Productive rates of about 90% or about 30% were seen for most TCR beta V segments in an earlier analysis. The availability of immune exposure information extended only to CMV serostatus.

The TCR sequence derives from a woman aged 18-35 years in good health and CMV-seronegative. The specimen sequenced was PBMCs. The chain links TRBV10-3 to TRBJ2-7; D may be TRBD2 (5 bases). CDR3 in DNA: TGTGCCATCAGTGAGTCGGCGGGCGGTATCGGCGAGCAGTACTTC. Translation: CAISESAGGIGEQYF.